The clone carrying this TCR beta chain was found many times. TCRdb used MiXCR to reprocess the 5' RACE reads, holding one entry per CDR3 protein. The sample carries approximately 65,000 distinct CDR3 sequences, over 5% recorded once. The V and J ends lost 6 bases and 7 bases respectively, with 12 bases between them. This CDR3 is built from 11 residues. The germline gives CDR1 DFQATT, CDR2 SNEGSKA (reference sequence). The entry originates in a study of neurological immune-mediated disorders. This TCR was sampled from a human donor with multiple sclerosis. The donor label of this sample is uncertain. This rearrangement joins TRBV20-1 to TRBJ1-1; D call uncertain. The sample consisted of PBMCs. Here the CDR3 DNA reads TGCAGTGCGGCCAGACGGGATGAAGCTTTCTTT. Residues: CSAARRDEAFF.